Below, 31 T cell receptor beta chains from the same sample are listed, as sequenced in a study of T cell responses to AZD1222 COVID-19 vaccine. The protocol was immunoSEQ multiplex PCR, while the TCRdb copy is restricted to in-frame clones and leaves out a portion. The table includes 95,000 to 150,000 clones, roughly 85% detected once. Here the sequenced sample was peripheral blood, taken on day 0 of AZD1222 vaccination. All receptors come from an adult in good health.

The CDR3 sequence: CASRLQRGVDEQFF. CDR3 in DNA: TGTGCCAGCAGACTCCAGCGGGGGGTGGATGAGCAGTTCTTC. The gene calls are TRBV2 and TRBJ2-1; 9 bases fit TRBD2. Germline V CDR1 and CDR2: SNHLY, FYNNEI. V was pared by 6 bases and J by 8 bases, with 8 bases of the junction left unmatched. The CDR3 loop spans 14 amino acids.

The J gene is TRBJ1-3, the V gene TRBV9; D perhaps matches TRBD1 (5 bases). Germline V gives CDR1 SGDLS, CDR2 YYNGEE. V lost 0 bases to trimming and J lost 2 bases, with 12 bases between them. This CDR3 is built from 16 residues. The CDR3 coding sequence is TGTGCCAGCAGCGTAGAGGGGAGCTGGGCTGGAAACACCATATATTTT. Translation gives CASSVEGSWAGNTIYF.

The chain is built from TRBV6-5 and TRBJ1-2; 10 bases match TRBD1. Trimming took 6 bases from V and 10 from J; bases not matched to a gene: 11. Looked up from germline, CDR1 is MNHEY and CDR2 is SVGAGI. The CDR3 is 14 residues long. CDR3 amino acids: CASSSPGQGTDYTF. CDR3 nucleotide sequence: TGTGCCAGCAGCTCACCGGGACAGGGGACCGACTACACCTTC.

This chain uses TRBV5-1 with TRBJ2-1; 11 bases match TRBD2. The CDR3 runs to 15 residues. J gave up 9 bases and V 1 base, and 6 bases lay outside the gene matches. CDR1 SGHRS and CDR2 YFSETQ come from the germline V gene. This chain's CDR3 is CASSLLAGGLGEQFF. Here the CDR3 DNA reads TGCGCCAGCAGCTTGTTAGCGGGAGGGCTCGGTGAGCAGTTCTTC.

The V call is TRBV6-5, the J call TRBJ2-1; 10 positions match TRBD1. The CDR3 extends over 15 amino acids. From germline, CDR1 is MNHEY and CDR2 SVGAGI. Losses at the gene ends were 6 bases for V and 5 bases for J; bases not matched to a gene: 7. The CDR3 sequence: CASSYSGQGNNEQFF. The CDR3 nucleotides read TGTGCCAGCAGCTATTCGGGACAGGGGAACAATGAGCAGTTCTTC.

The rearrangement joins TRBV20-1 to TRBJ1-1, with 8 positions matching TRBD1. The germline gives CDR1 DFQATT, CDR2 SNEGSKA (reference sequence). V lost 3 bases and J lost 7; bases outside the gene matches: 10. CDR3 length equals 14 residues. CDR3 sequence (DNA): TGCAGTGCTAGTAAATCCCAGGGGGCGGTTGAAGCTTTCTTT. The encoded protein is CSASKSQGAVEAFF.

In DNA form, the CDR3 reads TGCGCCAGCAGCCAAAACTCAAGACAGGGACGGACTGAAGCTTTCTTT. This gives the protein CASSQNSRQGRTEAFF. The genes are TRBV4-3 and TRBJ1-1; 7 bases align to TRBD1. The CDR3 runs 16 residues. V was clipped by 2 bases and J by 5 bases; unmatched bases: 11. The germline CDR1 and CDR2 sequences are LGHNA and YSLEER.

V is TRBV14 and J is TRBJ2-7; no definite D call. This CDR3 has 12 residues. Germline CDR1 and CDR2: SGHDN and FVKESK. V lost 4 bases to trimming and J lost 6 bases, with 10 bases between them. This chain's CDR3 is CASSPISGEQYF. The CDR3 nucleotides are TGTGCCAGCAGCCCCATTTCCGGCGAGCAGTACTTC.

The chain combines TRBV7-2 with TRBJ1-1, with 8 bases matching TRBD1. The CDR3 is 15 residues long. Germline CDR1 and CDR2: SGHTA and FQGNSA. The ends lost 1 base at V and 6 bases at J; junction bases unmatched: 7. The CDR3, as DNA: TGTGCCAGCAGCTTAGTCGCTGGACAGGGTGCTGAAGCTTTCTTT. This translates into CASSLVAGQGAEAFF.

This sequence joins TRBV6-5 and TRBJ2-7, with 8 bases that match TRBD1. With 6 bases clipped from V and 6 bases from J, the junction kept 10 bases outside the gene matches. Germline V CDR1 and CDR2: MNHEY, SVGAGI. The CDR3 length is 14 residues. The CDR3 nucleotides read TGTGCCAGCAGGGACGACAGGGGCCTTTTCGAGCAGTACTTC. Translating it yields CASRDDRGLFEQYF.

The V and J genes are TRBV6-5 and TRBJ2-2; D gene uncertain. Germline V gives CDR1 MNHEY, CDR2 SVGAGI. V dropped 8 bases and J dropped 0 bases, with 7 bases sitting between them. The length of the CDR3 is 13 residues. CDR3 nucleotide sequence: TGTGCCAGCGCTCCGTCGAACACCGGGGAGCTGTTTTTT. This gives the protein CASAPSNTGELFF.

This clone was recorded once. The rearrangement joins TRBV4-3 to TRBJ2-3; D possibly uses TRBD1 or TRBD2 (5 bases each). The ends were cut back, 0 bases at V and 3 bases at J, with 10 bases in the middle. The CDR3 is 15 residues long. CDR1 and CDR2 (germline): LGHNA, YSLEER. CDR3 amino acids: CASSQEWGFTDTQYF. The CDR3 DNA is TGCGCCAGCAGCCAAGAATGGGGGTTTACAGATACGCAGTATTTT.

This clone has only a few counts. V and J are TRBV28 and TRBJ1-2; D not resolved. Trimming removed 8 bases at V and 5 bases at J, with 18 bases between. Germline V gene sequence: CDR1 MDHEN, CDR2 SYDVKM. This CDR3 spans 14 amino acids. The CDR3 reads CASSAPMPQYGYTF. CDR3 coding DNA: TGTGCCAGCTCTGCCCCTATGCCTCAGTATGGCTACACCTTC.

In DNA form, the CDR3 reads TGTGCCAGCACTCCTAGCGGGGGGGCCTCTTACAATGAGCAGTTCTTC. Protein sequence: CASTPSGGASYNEQFF. J is TRBJ2-1 and V is TRBV6-4, with 12 bases lining up with TRBD2. The length of the CDR3 is 16 residues. The trim removed 7 bases at V and 4 bases at J, leaving 8 bases unmatched. Looked up from germline, CDR1 is MRHNA and CDR2 is SNTAGT.

V gene TRBV5-1 combines with J gene TRBJ1-1, with 10 bases aligning to TRBD1. CDR3 length: 14 residues. V trimming: 4 bases; J trimming: 3 bases; junction bases outside the gene matches: 3. Per germline, CDR1 SGHRS and CDR2 YFSETQ. CDR3 in DNA: TGCGCCAGCAGCAGGGGACAGGGGTACACTGAAGCTTTCTTT. Translation: CASSRGQGYTEAFF.

The V and J genes are TRBV19 and TRBJ1-4; tentatively, D is TRBD1 (6 bases). This CDR3 has 15 residues. V lost 1 base, J lost 0 bases, and 6 bases lay in between. Germline V gene lookup returns CDR1 LNHDA and CDR2 SQIVND (reference sequence). The CDR3 DNA reads TGTGCCAGTAGTATAGGGACAGCAACTAATGAAAAACTGTTTTTT. This codes for CASSIGTATNEKLFF.

The rearrangement joins TRBV10-1 to TRBJ2-2, with 7 bases that match TRBD2. The V segment lost 6 bases and the J segment 0 bases; nucleotides outside the gene matches: 7. Germline lookup yields CDR1 WNHNN and CDR2 SYGVQD (reference sequence). The CDR3 spans 16 residues. The CDR3 nucleotides read TGCGCCAGCAGATTAACGGGACTAACGAACACCGGGGAGCTGTTTTTT. Its translation is CASRLTGLTNTGELFF.

This chain joins TRBV24-1 and TRBJ1-2, with D unclear. The ends were cut back, 4 bases at V and 4 bases at J, with 3 bases in the middle. Germline V CDR1 and CDR2: KGHDR, SFDVKD. This CDR3 spans 11 amino acids. In nucleotides, the CDR3 is TGTGCCACCAGTGACACCTATGGCTACACCTTC. Translating it yields CATSDTYGYTF.

This chain joins TRBV6-2 or TRBV6-3 and TRBJ1-3; the match to TRBD1 covers 9 bases. The CDR3 is 17 amino acids. Per germline, CDR1 MNHEY and CDR2 SVGEGT. Trimming at V came to 2 bases and at J to 2 bases, leaving 7 bases not matched to a gene. DNA of the CDR3: TGTGCCAGCAGTTACGGCCCCGGACAGGGGACTGGAAACACCATATATTTT. Residues: CASSYGPGQGTGNTIYF.

The chain carries TRBV6-5 and TRBJ1-1, with 10 bases that match TRBD1. Germline V gives CDR1 MNHEY, CDR2 SVGAGI. J lost 4 bases, V lost 0 bases, and 5 bases had no gene match. This CDR3 comprises 16 residues. CDR3 sequence (DNA): TGTGCCAGCAGTTACTCGACAGGGGGCGCCGGCACTGAAGCTTTCTTT. This encodes CASSYSTGGAGTEAFF.

This chain uses TRBV14 with TRBJ1-3, with D possibly being TRBD1 (5 bases). Germline V gene lookup returns CDR1 SGHDN and CDR2 FVKESK. V lost 1 base to trimming and J lost 4 bases, with 26 bases between them. The CDR3 is 20 amino acids. This chain's CDR3 is CASSQAWGSRTLGGGNTIYF. CDR3 nucleotide sequence: TGTGCCAGCAGCCAAGCCTGGGGGTCTAGGACCCTCGGCGGCGGAAACACCATATATTTT.

This clone is labeled as medium-sized. The genes are TRBV24-1 and TRBJ2-5, with 9 bases identical to TRBD2. With V trimmed by 7 bases and J by 5 bases, 4 bases remained unmatched. The CDR3 runs 13 residues. Germline assignment: CDR1 KGHDR and CDR2 SFDVKD. The CDR3 DNA reads TGTGCCACCAGCATAGCGGGAGAGGAGACCCAGTACTTC. Encoded protein: CATSIAGEETQYF.

V gene TRBV30 combines with J gene TRBJ1-6; TRBD1 aligns across 7 bases. Germline V lookup: CDR1 GTSNPN, CDR2 SVGIG (reference sequence). The trim removed 5 bases at V and 7 bases at J, leaving 5 bases unmatched. CDR3 length equals 13 residues. The CDR3, as DNA: TGTGCCTGGGGTGAGACAGGGAATTCACCCCTCCACTTT. It specifies CAWGETGNSPLHF.

The V and J genes are TRBV7-8 and TRBJ1-2; the match to TRBD1 covers 8 bases. Unmatched junction bases numbered 11, after V lost 0 bases and J lost 8 bases. This CDR3 region has 16 residues. Germline CDR1 is SGHVS and CDR2 is FQNEAQ. The DNA of the CDR3 is TGTGCCAGCAGCTTAGCCGACAGGGGCACCCGCCGGGGCTACACCTTC. Encoded protein: CASSLADRGTRRGYTF.

The rearrangement joins TRBV27 to TRBJ2-2; D possibly corresponds to TRBD1 (5 bases). Germline V gene sequence: CDR1 MNHEY, CDR2 SMNVEV (reference sequence). Trimming cost V 2 bases and J 4 bases, with 14 bases left between them. The CDR3 is 16 amino acids. In nucleotides, the CDR3 is TGTGCCAGCAGTTTAGAGTGGGGCGCGGCCACCGGGGAGCTGTTTTTT. Protein product: CASSLEWGAATGELFF.

The chain combines TRBV6-2 or TRBV6-3 with TRBJ2-5; no definite D call. Trimming left V 1 base short and J 2 bases short, with 5 bases between. Looked up from germline, CDR1 is MNHEY and CDR2 is SVGEGT. The CDR3 has 13 amino acids. CDR3 residues: CASSYWGQETQYF. The CDR3 bases are TGTGCCAGCAGTTACTGGGGACAAGAGACCCAGTACTTC.

The chain has TRBV2 and TRBJ1-4; 8 positions match TRBD1. This CDR3 has 14 amino acids. Germline lookup yields CDR1 SNHLY and CDR2 FYNNEI. J gave up 6 bases and V 7 bases, and 7 bases lay outside the gene matches. The CDR3: CASNPTGEDEKLFF. Written as DNA, the CDR3 is TGTGCCAGCAACCCGACAGGGGAGGATGAAAAACTGTTTTTT.

The V gene is TRBV19, the J gene TRBJ1-1; a weak D match, TRBD1 (5 bases). The CDR3 spans 16 residues. Germline CDR1 and CDR2: LNHDA and SQIVND (reference sequence). V shed 11 bases and J shed 1 base, with 23 bases lying between them. The CDR3 region has the DNA TGTGCCCTCACCCCCAGGGCTCCTTCCTCGAACACTGAAGCTTTCTTT. Protein: CALTPRAPSSNTEAFF.

The rearrangement joins TRBV5-1 to TRBJ2-3, with no clear D. The germline V gene has CDR1 SGHRS and CDR2 YFSETQ. Deletions cut 4 bases from V and 6 bases from J, with 12 bases between. CDR3 size: 13 residues. The CDR3 loop is CASSRTQLDTQYF. The CDR3 DNA reads as TGCGCCAGCAGCCGGACCCAACTTGATACGCAGTATTTT.

J is TRBJ2-5 and V is TRBV5-1; maybe TRBD2 (7 bases). Trimming took off 7 bases at V and 1 base at J, with 17 bases between the two ends. CDR1 is SGHRS, CDR2 YFSETQ, per germline. CDR3 length equals 15 residues. Here the CDR3 reads CASGASGGFQETQYF. In nucleotides, the CDR3 is TGCGCCAGCGGCGCATCGGGGGGCTTCCAAGAGACCCAGTACTTC. The complete variable domain, with remaining parts taken from reference TRBV5-1 and TRBJ2-5, reads KAGVTQTPRYLIKTRGQQVTLSCSPISGHRSVSWYQQTPGQGLQFLFEYFSETQRNKGNFPGRFSGRQFSNSRSEMNVSTLELGDSALYLCASGASGGFQETQYFGPGTRLLVL.

The chain has TRBV27 and TRBJ1-4, with TRBD1 matching over 9 bases. The junction had 11 bases not matched to a gene; V was cut back by 9 bases and J by 0 bases. Germline lookup yields CDR1 MNHEY and CDR2 SMNVEV (reference sequence). CDR3 length equals 17 residues. CDR3 nucleotide sequence: TGTGCCAGGCCCCGGACAGGGGAGAAGGCAACTAATGAAAAACTGTTTTTT. Its translation: CARPRTGEKATNEKLFF.